What follows describes a single T cell receptor beta chain. The antigen is unknown. These data originate in a study of CD8+ T cells in alopecia areata. V shed 0 bases and J shed 4 bases, with 6 bases lying between them. This CDR3 region has 13 residues. The germline V gene has CDR1 MNHEY and CDR2 SVGAGI. Reverse transcription of extracted RNA yielded cDNA, which provided the sequencing template. Some clones are missing from TCRdb's copy, which holds only in-frame ones; the method was immunoSEQ multiplex PCR. The top ten hold less than 40% of the sample, which has 140,000 or so clones, around 62% seen once. General study results and limits: Normal skin's resident alphabeta T cells are also sequenced in scalp samples.

The V gene is TRBV6-5, the J gene TRBJ1-2; D is unclear. The source is a human donor in good health. Sequenced: CD8+ T cells sorted from blood. The CDR3 sequence: CASSYSASYGYTF. CDR3 bases: TGTGCCAGCAGTTACTCGGCCTCCTATGGCTACACCTTC.